The 18 T cell receptor beta chains below all came from one sample that was sequenced in a study of CD8 T cells in ankylosing spondylitis. Study results and caveats: Apparently characteristic of ankylosing spondylitis blood was a TCR beta motif (eight highly homologous variants).

These receptors are not linked to any known antigen. TCRdb independently ran MiXCR on the 5' RACE reads; one entry per CDR3 protein. This sample has a few hundred thousand distinct CDR3 sequences, with around 7.6% found just once. Input material: blood, either unsorted or a sorted T cell fraction (not recorded which). These TCRs come from a male donor with ankylosing spondylitis.

This clonotype was counted a few times. This chain joins TRBV7-2 and TRBJ2-3; 9 bases are shared with TRBD2. Germline loops: CDR1 SGHTA, CDR2 FQGNSA. This CDR3 region has 15 residues. The V gene end was trimmed by 6 bases and the J gene end by 4 bases; junction bases not matched to a gene: 8. This CDR3 is CASRYSGSVADTQYF. Here the CDR3 DNA reads TGTGCCAGCAGATATAGCGGGAGTGTTGCAGATACGCAGTATTTT.

This clonotype was recorded many times. The chain couples TRBV12-3 or TRBV12-4 to TRBJ1-3; D is undetermined. V lost 2 bases to trimming and J lost 4 bases, with 6 bases between them. This CDR3 has 13 amino acids. The CDR3 bases are TGTGCCAGCAGTTTACTCGCGGGAAACACCATATATTTT. Protein sequence: CASSLLAGNTIYF.

The chain combines TRBV20-1 with TRBJ2-7; D uncertain. CDR1 DFQATT and CDR2 SNEGSKA come from the germline V gene (reference sequence). The germline V and J ends were trimmed by 6 bases and 0 bases, with 12 bases remaining between them. This CDR3 comprises 13 residues. The CDR3 loop reads CSATSSASYEQYF. The CDR3 DNA reads as TGCAGTGCCACCTCGAGTGCCTCCTACGAGCAGTACTTC.

The V call is TRBV2, the J call TRBJ1-1; tentative D call: TRBD1 (5 bases). V was clipped by 2 bases and J by 4 bases, with 11 bases between them. From germline, CDR1 is SNHLY and CDR2 FYNNEI. The CDR3 is 14 residues long. CDR3 sequence reads: CASSELGLGTEAFF. In nucleotides, the CDR3 is TGTGCCAGCAGTGAATTGGGGCTAGGCACTGAAGCTTTCTTT.

The chain links TRBV24-1 to TRBJ2-3, with TRBD1 as a possible D gene (5 bases). Germline V CDR1 and CDR2: KGHDR, SFDVKD. Trimming left V 3 bases short and J 0 bases short, with 15 bases between. CDR3 length equals 17 residues. CDR3 loop: CATSDLPTATSTDTQYF. In DNA, the CDR3 is TGTGCCACCAGTGATCTTCCGACAGCCACTAGCACAGATACGCAGTATTTT.

This clonotype was observed a few times. The chain is built from TRBV12-3 or TRBV12-4 and TRBJ2-6; D remains ambiguous. Between the trimmed V and J ends, which lost 7 bases and 0 bases, there was a span of 7 bases. CDR3 length: 14 amino acids. DNA of the CDR3: TGTGCCAGCAAAAAGAGCTCTGGGGCCAACGTCCTGACTTTC. Translated, it gives CASKKSSGANVLTF.

The chain combines TRBV7-3 with TRBJ2-1; TRBD2 matches at 12 bases. CDR1 is SGHTA, CDR2 FQGTGA, per germline. V was clipped by 5 bases and J by 9 bases; unmatched bases: 8. This CDR3 region has 15 residues. This CDR3 is CASSPRLAGVSEQFF. CDR3 coding DNA: TGTGCCAGCAGCCCGAGACTAGCGGGAGTGTCTGAGCAGTTCTTC.

This clonotype has more than one count but fewer than ten. V is TRBV20-1 and J is TRBJ2-4; D is unresolved. The CDR3 length is 15 residues. The ends were cut back, 0 bases at V and 2 bases at J, with 11 bases in the middle. Germline loops: CDR1 DFQATT, CDR2 SNEGSKA (reference sequence). CDR3 protein: CSAREQPGTKNIQYF. In DNA form, the CDR3 reads TGCAGTGCTAGAGAGCAGCCAGGAACCAAAAACATTCAGTACTTC.

In this sample, this clonotype turned up a few times. The V gene is TRBV29-1, the J gene TRBJ2-3; 9 bases agree with TRBD2. Germline V CDR1 and CDR2: SQVTM, ANQGSEA. The CDR3 spans 17 residues. V lost 3 bases, J lost 3 bases, and 13 bases stayed unmatched. CDR3 residues: CSVDGRVGLAGTDTQYF. Written as DNA, the CDR3 is TGCAGCGTTGATGGACGTGTTGGGCTAGCGGGAACAGATACGCAGTATTTT.

This clonotype has at least ten counts. V gene TRBV7-9 combines with J gene TRBJ2-1; 11 bases agree with TRBD2. Germline trimming cut 4 bases from V and 7 bases from J; bases unmatched to any gene: 9. This CDR3 contains 16 residues. Germline assignment: CDR1 SEHNR and CDR2 FQNEAQ (reference sequence). The CDR3 coding sequence is TGTGCCAGCAGCTCTGCACTAGCGGGAGCTAGTAATGAGCAGTTCTTC. As protein: CASSSALAGASNEQFF.

The rearrangement uses TRBV5-5 and TRBJ2-2; perhaps D is TRBD1 or TRBD2 (5 bases each). Germline values: CDR1 SGHKS, CDR2 YYEKEE (reference sequence). Trimming took off 3 bases at V and 3 bases at J, with 15 bases between the two ends. This CDR3 is 16 amino acids long. This CDR3 is CASSSHGTEYTGELFF. The CDR3 DNA sequence: TGTGCCAGCAGCTCGCACGGGACGGAATACACCGGGGAGCTGTTTTTT.

The V and J genes are TRBV7-2 and TRBJ2-5; D may be TRBD2 (5 bases). The CDR3 length is 14 residues. CDR1 SGHTA and CDR2 FQGNSA come from the germline V gene. The V end lost 5 bases, the J end lost 2 bases, and 12 bases lay between the germline ends. The CDR3 region is CASSPQTGQETQYF. CDR3 nucleotide sequence: TGTGCCAGCAGCCCCCAGACGGGGCAAGAGACCCAGTACTTC. The entire variable domain, with the rest obtained from reference TRBV7-2 and TRBJ2-5, is as follows: GAGVSQSPSNKVTEKGKDVELRCDPISGHTALYWYRQSLGQGLEFLIYFQGNSAPDKSGLPSDRFSAERTGGSVSTLTIQRTQQEDSAVYLCASSPQTGQETQYFGPGTRLLVL.

J is TRBJ2-1 and V is TRBV6-1; D could derive from TRBD1 or TRBD2 (5 bases each). Trimming pared 5 bases from V and 14 bases from J, leaving 19 bases between. CDR1 is MNHNS, CDR2 SASEGT, per germline. This CDR3 has 13 amino acids. As DNA, the CDR3 is TGTGCCAGCAGTAGGATGGACTGGGGCGAGGAGTTCTTC. Protein: CASSRMDWGEEFF.

This clonotype was recorded at least ten times. The V call is TRBV28, the J call TRBJ2-1; 12 bases are shared with TRBD2. Germline trimming cut 4 bases from V and 1 base from J; bases unmatched to any gene: 2. The CDR3 runs to 16 residues. Germline V CDR1 and CDR2: MDHEN, SYDVKM. The CDR3, as DNA: TGTGCCAGCAGTTCCCTAGCGGGAGGGTCCTACAATGAGCAGTTCTTC. Protein: CASSSLAGGSYNEQFF.

The chain carries TRBV7-6 and TRBJ2-1; TRBD2 matches at 14 bases. Germline CDR1 and CDR2: SGHVS and FNYEAQ. There are 15 residues in the CDR3. V trimming: 3 bases; J trimming: 7 bases; junction bases outside the gene matches: 2. CDR3 amino acids: CASSLTSGGGNEQFF. Written as DNA, the CDR3 is TGTGCCAGCAGCTTGACTAGCGGGGGGGGGAATGAGCAGTTCTTC.

This clonotype was observed a handful of times. The V gene is TRBV6-2 or TRBV6-3, the J gene TRBJ2-1; 9 bases are shared with TRBD1. Germline V gene sequence: CDR1 MNHEY, CDR2 SVGEGT. Trimming took 5 bases from V and 5 from J; bases not matched to a gene: 7. CDR3 length equals 15 residues. In nucleotides, the CDR3 is TGTGCCAGCAGTCAGCCGGGACAGGGAAACAATGAGCAGTTCTTC. Its translation is CASSQPGQGNNEQFF.

The chain recombines TRBV4-1 with TRBJ2-1; D unclear. Between the trimmed V and J ends, which lost 0 bases and 4 bases, there was a span of 7 bases. From germline, CDR1 is MGHRA and CDR2 YSYEKL. The CDR3 runs to 14 residues. CDR3 amino acids: CASSQDSVYNEQFF. In DNA, the CDR3 is TGCGCCAGCAGCCAAGATTCCGTATACAATGAGCAGTTCTTC.

At least ten counts were recorded for this clonotype. CDR3 loop: CASSLVTPGQQNSPLHF. The CDR3 nucleotides read TGCGCCAGCAGCTTGGTTACCCCGGGACAGCAGAATTCACCCCTCCACTTT. The genes are TRBV5-1 and TRBJ1-6; 7 bases align to TRBD1. V dropped 0 bases and J dropped 7; count of bases not matched to a gene: 10. Looked up from germline, CDR1 is SGHRS and CDR2 is YFSETQ. The CDR3 extends over 17 amino acids.